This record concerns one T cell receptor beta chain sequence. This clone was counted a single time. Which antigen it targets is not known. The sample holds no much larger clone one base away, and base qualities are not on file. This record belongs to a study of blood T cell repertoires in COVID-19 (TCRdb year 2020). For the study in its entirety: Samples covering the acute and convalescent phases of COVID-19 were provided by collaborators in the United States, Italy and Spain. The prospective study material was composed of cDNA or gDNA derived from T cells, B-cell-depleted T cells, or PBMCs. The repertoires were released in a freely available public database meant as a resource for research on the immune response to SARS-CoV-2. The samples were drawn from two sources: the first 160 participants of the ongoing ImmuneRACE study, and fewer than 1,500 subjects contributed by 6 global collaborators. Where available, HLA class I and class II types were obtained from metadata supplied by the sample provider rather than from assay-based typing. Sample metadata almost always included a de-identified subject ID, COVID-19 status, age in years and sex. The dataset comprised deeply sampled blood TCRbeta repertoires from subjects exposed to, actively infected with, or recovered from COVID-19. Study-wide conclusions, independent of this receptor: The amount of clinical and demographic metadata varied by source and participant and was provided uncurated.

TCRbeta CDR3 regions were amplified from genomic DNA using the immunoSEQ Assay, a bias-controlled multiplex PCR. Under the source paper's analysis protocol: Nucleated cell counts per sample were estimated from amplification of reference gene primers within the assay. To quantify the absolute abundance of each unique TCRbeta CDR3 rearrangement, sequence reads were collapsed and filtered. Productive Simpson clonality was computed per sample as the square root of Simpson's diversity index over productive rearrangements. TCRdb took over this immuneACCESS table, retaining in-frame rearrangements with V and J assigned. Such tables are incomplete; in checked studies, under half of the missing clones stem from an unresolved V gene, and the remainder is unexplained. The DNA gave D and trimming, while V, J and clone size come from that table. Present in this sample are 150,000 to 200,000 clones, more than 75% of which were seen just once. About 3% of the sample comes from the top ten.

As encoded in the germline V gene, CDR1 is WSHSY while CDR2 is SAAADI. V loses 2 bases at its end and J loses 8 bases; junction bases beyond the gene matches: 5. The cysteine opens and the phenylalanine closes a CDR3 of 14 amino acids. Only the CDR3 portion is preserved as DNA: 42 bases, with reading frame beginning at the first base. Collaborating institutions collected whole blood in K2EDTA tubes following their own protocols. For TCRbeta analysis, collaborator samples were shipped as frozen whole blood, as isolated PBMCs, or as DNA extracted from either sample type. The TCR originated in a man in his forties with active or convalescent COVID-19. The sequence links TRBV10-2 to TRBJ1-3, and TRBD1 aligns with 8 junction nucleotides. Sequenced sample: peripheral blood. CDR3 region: CASSERTGKDTIYF. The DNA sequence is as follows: TGCGCCAGCAGTGAGCGGACAGGGAAGGACACCATATATTTT.